This T cell receptor (beta chain) was sequenced in a study of early T cells in non-severe SARS-CoV-2 infection. Study overall: Sequenced bulk RNA came from whole blood that was unsorted, and chains were unpaired.

TCRdb recomputed calls from the 5' RACE reads with MiXCR, one row per CDR3 protein. The table lists about 99,000 distinct CDR3 sequences, 16% of them singletons. This CDR3 is 16 amino acids long. Per germline, CDR1 SQVTM and CDR2 ANQGSEA. Trimming removed 4 bases from V and 0 bases from J, with 18 bases in between. The chain carries TRBV29-1 and TRBJ1-2; no clear D gene. The sequence was collected from an adult who was a healthcare worker with PCR-confirmed SARS-CoV-2 infection or an uninfected control (not recorded which). The sequencing sample was made of whole blood. DNA for the CDR3: TGCAGCGTTGGCCCAACCCCCGGAGCCGCTAACTATGGCTACACCTTC. Translating gives CSVGPTPGAANYGYTF.